This TCR beta chain was captured in a study of long-term antiretroviral therapy in people with HIV. Study outcomes and limitations: Clones that had undergone expansion before ART prevailed in the repertoire throughout all time points. Samples were collected from the mid-2000s to the late 2010s under possibly less effective ART regimens.

Germline V gene sequence: CDR1 SGHNT, CDR2 YYREEE (reference sequence). CDR3 length: 17 amino acids. V was shortened by 4 bases and J by 1 base, with 20 bases between the two germline ends. Notes on this clone: What it recognizes is unknown.

Running of the v3.0 immunoSEQ assay took place at survey level. The sequencing target was about 40,000-50,000 T-cell genomes per sample. Measured with immunoSEQ multiplex PCR; TCRdb has only the in-frame clones, and not every one. Of tens of thousands of clones in the sample, around 81% were seen once. The receptor comes from a man aged 40-49 years with HIV. The material was unsorted PBMCs, obtained 1.6 years after starting antiretroviral therapy. The chain employs TRBV5-4 and TRBJ2-5; TRBD2 might be the D (5 bases). The CDR3 reads CASSPGLNRTFQETQYF. The CDR3 DNA sequence: TGTGCCAGCAGCCCTGGACTGAACCGAACGTTCCAAGAGACCCAGTACTTC.